This passage covers 13 T cell receptor beta chains from one sample sequenced in a study of blood T cell repertoires in COVID-19 (dated by TCRdb to 2019 to 2021). The method was the immunoSEQ multiplex PCR assay. TCRdb took this table from immuneACCESS and kept in-frame rearrangements with V and J called. Such tables lack part of the clones; where checked against another copy, unresolved V genes explain under half of the gap, and the rest is unexplained. The sample includes tens of thousands of clones, with around 87% observed a single time. The ten top clones hold around 30% of the sample. The sequenced material came from peripheral blood. The receptors were sampled from a woman at least 80 years old with active or convalescent COVID-19.

This chain joins TRBV19 and TRBJ2-1; 8 bases line up with TRBD2. Germline V gene data show CDR1 as LNHDA and CDR2 as SQIVND (reference sequence). Trimming took 0 bases from V and 7 from J; bases not matched to a gene: 8. This CDR3 is built from 16 residues. In DNA form, the CDR3 reads TGTGCCAGTAGTATAGATTACGCGGGGGGATTGAATGAGCAGTTCTTC. It specifies CASSIDYAGGLNEQFF.

This chain links TRBV27 with TRBJ2-5, with D possibly matching TRBD1 (5 bases). The ends were cut back, 3 bases at V and 1 base at J, with 12 bases in the middle. Germline V gene data show CDR1 as MNHEY and CDR2 as SMNVEV (reference sequence). The CDR3 consists of 15 residues. The CDR3 DNA follows: TGTGCCAGCAGTTTGATGGGGCAGTTCCAAGAGACCCAGTACTTC. Encoded protein: CASSLMGQFQETQYF.

V is TRBV3-1 (or the pseudogene TRBV3-2) and J is TRBJ1-6; maybe TRBD1 (5 bases). The CDR3 is 13 residues long. Germline-derived CDR1 and CDR2 are LGHDT and YNNKEL (reference sequence). Trimming shortened V by 2 bases and J by 9 bases, and 8 bases separated the two germline ends. As DNA, the CDR3 is TGTGCCAGCAGCCAATACGGGGGTTCACCCCTCCACTTT. Encoded protein: CASSQYGGSPLHF.

The table lists this clone with a few counts. Sequence at one end of the junction differs from germline and may be a read error. The chain employs TRBV13 and TRBJ2-2; 8 bases fit TRBD1. The CDR3 consists of 13 residues. CDR1 PRHDT and CDR2 FYEKMQ come from the germline V gene (reference sequence). The CDR3 coding sequence is TGTGCCAGCACCCGGACAGGGCCTTCGGAGTTGTTTTTT. Residues: CASTRTGPSELFF.

CDR3 nucleotides: TGTGCCAGCAGCAGCTACAGGGGGCGTTACACTGAAGCTTTCTTT. Its translation: CASSSYRGRYTEAFF. This chain connects TRBV5-6 to TRBJ1-1; 9 positions match TRBD1. CDR1 SGHDT and CDR2 YYEEEE come from the germline V gene. The trim removed 4 bases at V and 3 bases at J, leaving 7 bases unmatched. The CDR3 is 15 amino acids. The whole variable domain, remainder taken from reference TRBV5-6 and TRBJ1-1, is DAGVTQSPTHLIKTRGQQVTLRCSPKSGHDTVSWYQQALGQGPQFIFQYYEEEERQRGNFPDRFSGHQFPNYSSELNVNALLLGDSALYLCASSSYRGRYTEAFFGQGTRLTVV.

The chain carries TRBV7-2 and TRBJ1-3; D is perhaps TRBD1 (5 bases). This CDR3 has 14 residues. Germline lookup yields CDR1 SGHTA and CDR2 FQGNSA. V was shortened by 4 bases and J by 6 bases, with 13 bases between the two germline ends. CDR3 protein: CASSYGAPQNTIYF. DNA of the CDR3: TGTGCCAGCAGCTATGGGGCGCCGCAAAACACCATATATTTT.

This CDR3 is CASSDPQTYEQYF. CDR3 nucleotides: TGCGCCAGCAGTGATCCCCAGACCTACGAGCAGTACTTC. This chain connects TRBV10-1 to TRBJ2-7; D is undetermined. With 3 bases removed from V and 2 bases from J, the gap between germline ends came to 8 bases. This CDR3 comprises 13 residues. Germline V gene sequence: CDR1 WNHNN, CDR2 SYGVQD (reference sequence).

The chain joins TRBV7-2 to TRBJ1-3, with D possibly being TRBD1 (5 bases). The V and J ends lost 1 base and 4 bases respectively, with 8 bases between them. This CDR3 contains 14 residues. The V gene's germline CDR1 is SGHTA and CDR2 FQGNSA. The CDR3 DNA reads as TGTGCCAGCAGCTTAGAAGCAGGGGGAAACACCATATATTTT. It yields the protein CASSLEAGGNTIYF.

This chain's CDR3 is CASSLRQGADTEAFF. The CDR3 nucleotides are TGCGCCAGCAGCTTGAGGCAGGGGGCGGACACTGAAGCTTTCTTT. V and J are TRBV5-1 and TRBJ1-1; 8 bases agree with TRBD1. The CDR3 is 15 residues long. V gave up 1 base and J gave up 3 bases; unmatched junction bases: 5. Per germline, CDR1 SGHRS and CDR2 YFSETQ.

The sample holds a few counts of this clone. The J gene is TRBJ2-6, the V gene TRBV5-1; 7 nucleotides line up with TRBD1. CDR1 and CDR2 from the germline V gene are SGHRS and YFSETQ. The CDR3 extends over 16 amino acids. V lost 0 bases and J lost 2; bases outside the gene matches: 2. As DNA, the CDR3 is TGCGCCAGCAGCTTGGAGGGGACAGCTGGGGCCAACGTCCTGACTTTC. As protein: CASSLEGTAGANVLTF.

In DNA form, the CDR3 reads TGTGCCAGCAGTAAACGGAGAGCAGGGGGCAATAACAATGAGCAGTTCTTC. Amino acid sequence: CASSKRRAGGNNNEQFF. The rearrangement links TRBV6-2 or TRBV6-3 to TRBJ2-1; 8 bases are a match to TRBD1. The V and J ends lost 5 bases and 5 bases, in that order; junction bases with no gene match: 14. Germline CDR1 reads MNHEY; CDR2 reads SVGEGT. The CDR3 spans 17 residues.

J is TRBJ2-3 and V is TRBV5-4; D unresolved. Germline-derived CDR1 and CDR2 are SGHNT and YYREEE (reference sequence). CDR3 length equals 15 residues. Trimming pared 0 bases from V and 2 bases from J, leaving 10 bases between. Written as DNA, the CDR3 is TGTGCCAGCAGCTTGGTACCCACTAACACAGATACGCAGTATTTT. The encoded protein is CASSLVPTNTDTQYF.

The chain employs TRBV15 and TRBJ2-5; D may be TRBD1 (6 bases). The CDR3 contains 15 residues. Looked up from germline, CDR1 is LNHNV and CDR2 is YYDKDF (reference sequence). V was pared by 2 bases and J by 5 bases, with 15 bases between. The CDR3 DNA reads TGTGCCACCAGCAGACTGACGCTAAGGGGGGAGACCCAGTACTTC. Translated: CATSRLTLRGETQYF.